This entry features one T cell receptor beta chain sequence. Time point noted: cycle 4 day 1 (C4D1), after around six weeks of nivolumab. Brentuximab vedotin exposure varied, and every patient relapsed after autologous stem cell transplantation. Germline V gives CDR1 SEHNR, CDR2 FQNEAQ (reference sequence). The V and J ends lost 5 bases and 5 bases respectively, with 16 bases between them. There are 14 residues in the CDR3. The data stem from a study of PD-1 blockade in classical Hodgkin lymphoma. Here immunoSEQ multiplex PCR was the method, and the copy in TCRdb shows in-frame clones only, minus some. The sample includes roughly 90,000 clones, over 80% of them seen just once.

The rearrangement joins TRBV7-9 to TRBJ2-7, with D perhaps matching TRBD1 (6 bases). The source material was peripheral blood mononuclear cells (PBMCs), sampled before the fourth cycle of nivolumab. This TCR came from a human donor with classical Hodgkin lymphoma. CDR3 DNA sequence: TGTGCCAGCAGCCTAGGACAGAGGTCAAACGAGCAGTACTTC. Translation gives CASSLGQRSNEQYF.